This T cell receptor beta chain was retrieved from a study of OX40 agonist ivuxolimab in advanced cancers. General study results and limits: The antigens recognized by the expanded peripheral T cells, that is their antigen specificity, were not determined.

CDR1 MNHNY and CDR2 SVGAGI come from the germline V gene (reference sequence). The length of the CDR3 is 14 residues. V was cut by 5 bases and J by 7 bases, with 14 bases left in between. For this clone: Its antigen is unknown.

Libraries were prepared by immunoSEQ multiplex PCR; TCRdb keeps only in-frame clonotypes and omits some of them. The sample holds 12,000 to 15,000 clones, 80% to 90% seen once. The sequence derives from an adult with an advanced solid tumor such as melanoma, head and neck, liver or kidney cancer. The V gene is TRBV6-6, the J gene TRBJ1-4, with D tentatively TRBD1 (6 bases). Here the sequenced sample was CD4+ or CD8+ T cells sorted from blood, taken in a trial of the OX40 agonist ivuxolimab. The CDR3 loop is CASSNTGFGEKLFF. For the CDR3, the DNA is TGTGCCAGCAGTAATACAGGGTTCGGTGAAAAACTGTTTTTT.